These 12 T cell receptor beta chains came from one sample sequenced in a study of regulatory T cells in long-lasting Graves disease. Time point defined: newly diagnosed GD, antithyroid drugs for less than 3 months. RNA from PBMCs was the source of the TCR library. Construction of TCR beta libraries relied on iRepertoire HTBI primers and on Arm-PCR targeting CDR3 regions. TCRdb reprocessed the multiplex PCR reads via MiXCR and lists one record per CDR3 protein. The sample lists 250,000 to 400,000 distinct CDR3 sequences; over 15% were seen once. Sample: peripheral blood mononuclear cells (PBMCs), taken at new diagnosis, from a patient treated with antithyroid drugs. The receptor set was obtained from a female donor with Graves disease.

The gene calls are TRBV28 and TRBJ2-3, with D possibly TRBD1 on 5 matching bases. The CDR3 length is 14 residues. Germline loops: CDR1 MDHEN, CDR2 SYDVKM. Between the trimmed V and J ends, which lost 6 bases and 1 base, there was a span of 11 bases. CDR3 in DNA: TGTGCCAGCAGAAAGGGGCTCGGCACAGATACGCAGTATTTT. This sequence encodes CASRKGLGTDTQYF.

The rearrangement joins TRBV30 to TRBJ1-1; D uncertain. The ends were cut back, 2 bases at V and 0 bases at J, with 7 bases in the middle. There are 13 residues in the CDR3. Germline V CDR1 and CDR2: GTSNPN, SVGIG (reference sequence). CDR3 protein: CAWSRDLNTEAFF. In DNA, the CDR3 is TGTGCCTGGAGTCGAGACTTGAACACTGAAGCTTTCTTT.

This clonotype was counted at least ten times. The CDR3 reads CASSLKGLANNEQFF. Written as DNA, the CDR3 is TGTGCCAGCAGCTTGAAGGGACTAGCGAACAATGAGCAGTTCTTC. The chain has TRBV7-6 and TRBJ2-1; 10 positions match TRBD2. V lost 3 bases to trimming and J lost 5 bases; unmatched junction nucleotides: 4. The CDR3 is 15 amino acids. Germline loops: CDR1 SGHVS, CDR2 FNYEAQ.

This clonotype appeared many times. This chain links TRBV5-1 with TRBJ1-1; no clear D gene. Germline CDR1 and CDR2: SGHRS and YFSETQ. Trimming shortened V by 3 bases and J by 5 bases, and 11 bases separated the two germline ends. CDR3 size: 13 residues. CDR3 sequence reads: CASSSHPGTEAFF. The DNA of the CDR3 is TGCGCCAGCAGCTCCCACCCGGGGACTGAAGCTTTCTTT.

In its sample, this clonotype was seen many times. The rearrangement joins TRBV24-1 to TRBJ2-7; possibly TRBD2 for D (5 bases). Looked up from germline, CDR1 is KGHDR and CDR2 is SFDVKD. Between the trimmed V and J ends, which lost 3 bases and 2 bases, there was a span of 10 bases. This CDR3 region has 14 residues. This CDR3 is CATSDAASTYEQYF. The CDR3 coding sequence is TGTGCCACCAGTGATGCGGCTAGCACCTACGAGCAGTACTTC.

This clonotype was recorded at least ten times. J is TRBJ1-5 and V is TRBV11-2; no clear D gene. Per germline, CDR1 SGHAT and CDR2 FQNNGV. The CDR3 extends over 13 amino acids. V was cut by 0 bases and J by 4 bases, with 4 bases left in between. CDR3 in DNA: TGTGCCAGCAGCTTAGATGTGAATCAGCCCCAGCATTTT. It translates to CASSLDVNQPQHF.

The chain has TRBV29-1 and TRBJ2-1; 10 nucleotides align to TRBD2. The germline V gene has CDR1 SQVTM and CDR2 ANQGSEA. The CDR3 runs 15 residues. V dropped 1 base and J dropped 4; count of bases not matched to a gene: 4. CDR3 DNA sequence: TGCAGCGTTGAAGCGGGACTAGCGAATTACAATGAGCAGTTCTTC. As protein: CSVEAGLANYNEQFF.

This clonotype was recorded at least ten times. This chain joins TRBV27 and TRBJ2-7; tentatively, D is TRBD1 (5 bases). V lost 5 bases, J lost 3 bases, and 11 bases lay in between. CDR3 length: 13 residues. Germline V CDR1 and CDR2: MNHEY, SMNVEV (reference sequence). The CDR3 is CASSRGRDYEQYF. The CDR3 nucleotides read TGTGCCAGCAGTAGGGGCAGGGACTACGAGCAGTACTTC.

The J gene is TRBJ2-1, the V gene TRBV7-8, with 9 bases matching TRBD2. The J call may be faulty, since TRBJ2-5 better matches the DNA end. The V gene's germline CDR1 is SGHVS and CDR2 FQNEAQ. CDR3 length: 15 amino acids. The CDR3 DNA is TGTGCCAGCAGCTTAGATGCGGGGGGGCCGTTGGCCCAGTACTTC. This sequence encodes CASSLDAGGPLAQYF.

This chain uses TRBV20-1 with TRBJ1-1; unclear D gene. Between the trimmed V and J ends, which lost 0 bases and 4 bases, there was a span of 15 bases. Germline CDR1 is DFQATT and CDR2 is SNEGSKA (reference sequence). The CDR3 sequence is 15 residues long. CDR3 sequence reads: CSAREGAGKGTEAFF. DNA of the CDR3: TGCAGTGCTAGAGAAGGCGCGGGGAAGGGCACTGAAGCTTTCTTT.

V usage is TRBV2 and J usage is TRBJ2-1; D is unclear. This CDR3 has 15 amino acids. With 2 bases removed from V and 5 bases from J, the gap between germline ends came to 13 bases. Germline V gives CDR1 SNHLY, CDR2 FYNNEI. CDR3 nucleotides: TGTGCCAGCAGTGAACGAATAGCAGCCGACAATGAGCAGTTCTTC. It specifies CASSERIAADNEQFF.

The table lists this clonotype with many counts. The chain carries TRBV19 and TRBJ2-6; 7 nucleotides match TRBD1. The CDR3 consists of 16 residues. Losses at the gene ends were 7 bases for V and 0 bases for J; bases not matched to a gene: 6. Germline V gene sequence: CDR1 LNHDA, CDR2 SQIVND (reference sequence). CDR3 loop: CASTTGAYSGANVLTF. Written as DNA, the CDR3 is TGTGCCAGTACAACAGGGGCCTACTCTGGGGCCAACGTCCTGACTTTC.